The entry below describes one T cell receptor (beta chain). Its binding antigen is unknown. Base qualities are not provided; no much larger clone lies one nucleotide away. This sample was taken from a study of blood T cell repertoires in COVID-19 (dated by TCRdb to the early 2020s). With respect to the entire study: Collaborator samples came from the United States, Italy and Spain and covered acute and convalescent phases of COVID-19. HLA class I and class II types, where available, came from metadata supplied by the sample provider rather than from assay-based typing. The material from the prospective study consisted of cDNA or gDNA derived from T cells, B-cell-depleted T cells, or PBMCs. Nearly every sample came with metadata listing a de-identified subject ID, COVID-19 status, age in years and sex. The dataset comprised deeply sampled blood TCRbeta repertoires from subjects exposed to, actively infected with, or recovered from COVID-19. The repertoires were released in a freely available public database meant as a resource for research on the immune response to SARS-CoV-2. Samples were obtained from the ongoing ImmuneRACE study (first 160 participants) and from 1,254 subjects provided by 6 global collaborators. Beyond this particular receptor, the publication reports: The amount of clinical and demographic metadata varied by source and participant and was provided uncurated.

Taken from the germline V gene (reference sequence), the CDR1 and CDR2 loops are MNHEY and SMNVEV. The V end loses 4 bases and the J end loses 9 bases, and a stretch of 16 bases separates them. Taken from cysteine to phenylalanine, the CDR3 has 15 residues. Of all the DNA, just the CDR3 is kept, 45 bases in frame from base 1. TCRbeta CDR3 regions were amplified from genomic DNA using the immunoSEQ Assay, a bias-controlled multiplex PCR. The original pipeline was this. Within the assay, amplification of reference gene primers was used to estimate how many nucleated cells each sample contained. Sequence reads were collapsed and filtered to measure the absolute abundance of every unique TCRbeta CDR3 rearrangement. Productive Simpson clonality was computed per sample as the square root of Simpson's diversity index over productive rearrangements. Not all clones reach the TCRdb copy of this immuneACCESS table, which keeps in-frame sequences only. Checked studies attribute under half of the gap to unresolved V genes and leave the rest unexplained. From that table come the V and J calls and clone size; the DNA was used to work out D and trimming. The sample contains about 200,000 clones, about 77% of them found a single time. The top ten constitute 2.5% to 3% of the sample.

The collaborating institutions used their own protocols to collect whole blood in K2EDTA tubes. For TCRbeta analysis, collaborators shipped samples as frozen whole blood, isolated PBMCs, or DNA extracted from either of those sample types. This sequence was found in a woman of 80 years or more with active or convalescent COVID-19. The source material was peripheral blood. The rearranged chain carries TRBV27 and TRBJ1-6; tentative D gene TRBD1, with 5 bases matching. The CDR3 has the sequence CASSSQVGLGSPLHF. The nucleotides are TGTGCCAGCAGTTCACAGGTTGGGTTAGGTTCACCCCTCCACTTT.